This T cell receptor beta chain derives from a study of cytomegalovirus exposure and HLA in healthy donors. Study-level results: Under in vitro conditions, three CMV-associated chains were confirmed as specific for CMV antigens. Most TCRs appeared rarely, but some public TCRs recurred in many donors. Cytomegalovirus status, reportedly, was diagnosed with high specificity and sensitivity by the classifier.

Sequenced by immunoSEQ multiplex PCR; TCRdb stores in-frame clones only, minus some. The repertoire holds 130,000 to 150,000 clones, with about nine tenths as singletons. Donors came from a validation cohort of fewer than 150 subjects, distinct from the first 666-subject cohort. Points on this clone: Its antigen remains unknown.

The germline V gene encodes CDR1 SGHAT and CDR2 FQNNGV. This CDR3 is 17 amino acids long. The J segment lost 1 base and the V segment lost 1 base, leaving 6 bases of the junction unmatched. The TCR was taken from a young man in good health and CMV-seronegative. The chain combines TRBV11-2 with TRBJ2-5; 10 bases line up with TRBD2. Sequenced input: PBMCs. CDR3 DNA sequence: TGTGCCAGCAGCTTAGGGACAAAGCGGGGGGGCCAAGAGACCCAGTACTTC. Protein product: CASSLGTKRGGQETQYF.